One sample yielded the 15 T cell receptor beta chains listed below, sequenced in a study of blood T cell repertoires in COVID-19. TCRdb's table, derived via immunoSEQ multiplex PCR, lists solely in-frame clones and lacks some. The sample includes about 110,000 clones, less than 75% of them seen just once. Sequenced sample: peripheral blood. Receptor source: a human donor with acute or convalescent COVID-19. The donor label of this sample is uncertain.

The V call is TRBV2, the J call TRBJ2-1; 11 nucleotides line up with TRBD2. This CDR3 spans 15 amino acids. Per the germline V gene, CDR1 is SNHLY and CDR2 is FYNNEI. J was trimmed by 9 bases and V by 5 bases; bases with no gene match: 9. CDR3 protein: CASSLRASGGIEQFF. The CDR3 DNA reads TGTGCCAGCAGTTTGAGGGCTAGCGGGGGGATTGAGCAGTTCTTC.

The CDR3 sequence is CASSSGNTEAFF. The CDR3 region has the DNA TGCGCCAGCAGTTCAGGGAACACTGAAGCTTTCTTT. This chain links TRBV5-1 with TRBJ1-1; D gene unclear. This CDR3 is 12 amino acids long. Germline V gives CDR1 SGHRS, CDR2 YFSETQ. The V end lost 5 bases, the J end lost 1 base, and 6 bases lay between the germline ends.

J is TRBJ2-7 and V is TRBV5-6; TRBD2 matches at 10 bases. Trimming removed 4 bases from V and 6 bases from J; junction bases left unmatched: 4. The CDR3 length is 13 residues. The germline V gene has CDR1 SGHDT and CDR2 YYEEEE. For the CDR3, the DNA is TGTGCCAGCAGCCCGGGACTAGCGACCGAGCAGTACGTC. Protein: CASSPGLATEQYV.

The chain joins TRBV30 to TRBJ1-3; weak D call: TRBD1 (5 bases). V lost 3 bases, J lost 8 bases, and 17 bases lay in between. Germline-derived CDR1 and CDR2 are GTSNPN and SVGIG (reference sequence). The CDR3 length is 14 residues. Here the CDR3 reads CAWSPGGEEDTIYF. The CDR3 coding sequence is TGTGCCTGGAGCCCCGGGGGGGAAGAGGACACCATATATTTT.

This clone has just one count. V and J are TRBV3-1 (or the pseudogene TRBV3-2) and TRBJ2-6; TRBD1 matches at 9 bases. There are 18 residues in the CDR3. Germline V gene data show CDR1 as LGHDT and CDR2 as YNNKEL (reference sequence). Germline trimming cut 4 bases from V and 1 base from J; bases unmatched to any gene: 8. CDR3 coding DNA: TGTGCCAGCAGCCGAAGACAGGGGGTTGGATCTGGGGCCAACGTCCTGACTTTC. The encoded protein is CASSRRQGVGSGANVLTF.

This clone was recorded a few times. V gene TRBV21-1 combines with J gene TRBJ1-3. TRBV21-1 is tagged as a pseudogene. The CDR3 covers 11 residues. DNA for the CDR3: TGTGCCAGCACCAGCCGGGGCACCATATATTTT. It codes for CASTSRGTIYF.

In nucleotides, the CDR3 is TGTGCCAGCAGCGGTGGACAGGGAAGCAATCAGCCCCAGCATTTT. It translates to CASSGGQGSNQPQHF. V is TRBV7-2 and J is TRBJ1-5, with TRBD1 identical over 8 bases. Germline V gene data show CDR1 as SGHTA and CDR2 as FQGNSA. Unmatched junction bases numbered 4, after V lost 5 bases and J lost 1 base. The CDR3 is 15 residues long.

This sequence joins TRBV20-1 and TRBJ1-2, with 8 bases lining up with TRBD1. Trimming at V came to 3 bases and at J to 1 base, leaving 10 bases not matched to a gene. The CDR3 totals 16 residues. Germline CDR1 and CDR2: DFQATT and SNEGSKA (reference sequence). CDR3 protein: CSASFFRTGINYGYTF. The CDR3 bases are TGCAGTGCTAGTTTCTTCAGGACAGGGATTAACTATGGCTACACCTTC.

V and J are TRBV3-1 (or the pseudogene TRBV3-2) and TRBJ1-2; possible D gene TRBD1, 6 bases. V was clipped by 3 bases and J by 8 bases, with 16 bases between them. This CDR3 has 14 amino acids. Germline V gene lookup returns CDR1 LGHDT and CDR2 YNNKEL (reference sequence). The CDR3, as DNA: TGTGCCAGCAGCCAGGGCCGCGGGGGGCGGGGCTACACCTTC. It is translated as CASSQGRGGRGYTF.

This chain connects TRBV27 to TRBJ1-1; maybe TRBD1 (6 bases). This CDR3 comprises 13 residues. Per the germline V gene, CDR1 is MNHEY and CDR2 is SMNVEV (reference sequence). The germline V and J ends were trimmed by 3 bases and 5 bases, with 10 bases remaining between them. In DNA form, the CDR3 reads TGTGCCAGCAGTTTTACAGGGCAAACTGAAGCTTTCTTT. Translated: CASSFTGQTEAFF.

This clone came up many times. The V and J genes are TRBV19 and TRBJ1-6; TRBD1 might be the D (6 bases). Trimming stripped 4 bases from V and 7 bases from J, with 23 bases between. The CDR3 is 18 amino acids. Germline CDR1 LNHDA, CDR2 SQIVND (reference sequence). In DNA form, the CDR3 reads TGTGCCAGTAGTAGTGTTCACTCTTCCAGGGGTGCGAATTCACCCCTCCACTTT. This gives the protein CASSSVHSSRGANSPLHF. Full variable domain (outside the CDR3, taken from reference TRBV19 and TRBJ1-6): DGGITQSPKYLFRKEGQNVTLSCEQNLNHDAMYWYRQDPGQGLRLIYYSQIVNDFQKGDIAEGYSVSREKKESFPLTVTSAQKNPTAFYLCASSSVHSSRGANSPLHFGNGTRLTVT.

The rearrangement uses TRBV5-6 and TRBJ2-3; 8 bases agree with TRBD2. CDR3 length: 15 amino acids. CDR1 is SGHDT, CDR2 YYEEEE, per germline. Trimming took 2 bases from V and 3 from J; bases not matched to a gene: 5. The DNA for the CDR3 is TGTGCCAGCAGCTTTTTTGAGCGGGGGACAGATACGCAGTATTTT. The encoded protein is CASSFFERGTDTQYF. The whole variable domain, remainder taken from reference TRBV5-6 and TRBJ2-3, is DAGVTQSPTHLIKTRGQQVTLRCSPKSGHDTVSWYQQALGQGPQFIFQYYEEEERQRGNFPDRFSGHQFPNYSSELNVNALLLGDSALYLCASSFFERGTDTQYFGPGTRLTVL.

The CDR3 loop is CASSQVDTAEQYF. The CDR3 bases are TGTGCCAGCAGCCAAGTCGATACAGCCGAGCAGTACTTC. The J gene is TRBJ2-7, the V gene TRBV7-6; no reliable D call. The length of the CDR3 is 13 residues. Trimming removed 5 bases at V and 6 bases at J, with 14 bases between. Per the germline V gene, CDR1 is SGHVS and CDR2 is FNYEAQ. The full variable domain, rest sourced from reference TRBV7-6 and TRBJ2-7, is GAGVSQSPRYKVTKRGQDVALRCDPISGHVSLYWYRQALGQGPEFLTYFNYEAQQDKSGLPNDRFSAERPEGSISTLTIQRTEQRDSAMYRCASSQVDTAEQYFGPGTRLTVT.

V gene TRBV30 combines with J gene TRBJ2-7, with TRBD2 matching 8 bases. This CDR3 is built from 13 residues. Germline V gene sequence: CDR1 GTSNPN, CDR2 SVGIG (reference sequence). V lost 2 bases and J lost 5; bases outside the gene matches: 5. The chain's CDR3 is CAWSNAGGDEQYF. In DNA form, the CDR3 reads TGTGCCTGGAGTAACGCGGGGGGCGACGAGCAGTACTTC.

A few counts support this clone. V is TRBV28 and J is TRBJ1-5, with 7 positions matching TRBD1. Losses at the gene ends were 9 bases for V and 2 bases for J; bases not matched to a gene: 1. CDR1 is MDHEN and CDR2 is SYDVKM in the germline V gene. The CDR3 sequence is 12 residues long. CDR3 amino acids: CASGTGNQPQHF. The DNA of the CDR3 is TGTGCCAGTGGGACAGGCAATCAGCCCCAGCATTTT.